This T cell receptor (beta chain) originates from a study of cytomegalovirus exposure and HLA in healthy donors. Overall study results and limits: The study had only CMV serostatus as immune exposure information. DRB1 had the most TCR associations and HLA-C the fewest, a later analysis found, with rates varying by HLA locus. Earlier results showed most TCR beta V segments being productive about 90% or about 30% of the time.

From germline, CDR1 is SGHVS and CDR2 FNYEAQ. CDR3 size: 15 residues. The germline V and J ends were trimmed by 5 bases and 0 bases, with 13 bases remaining between them. This clone has a single count. Its antigen is unidentified. The study ran its PCR with 60 Vbeta and 13 Jbeta primers. Per the original methods: Unique TCR beta chains totaled some 80 million in a later count, with about 11 million of them shared. Sequencing used immunoSEQ multiplex PCR; TCRdb keeps in-frame clones, though not all of them. The DNA was the basis for D and trimming; V, J and clone size are from that table. This table holds around 200,000 clones, approximately 90% found once.

The receptor's source is a woman in her late teens or twenties in good health and CMV-seronegative. Sequenced input: PBMCs. The gene calls are TRBV7-6 and TRBJ2-5; TRBD1 is a possible D gene (5 bases). The CDR3 here is CASSPDITYQETQYF. DNA for the CDR3: TGTGCCAGCAGCCCGGACATCACGTACCAAGAGACCCAGTACTTC.